This TCR beta chain was found in a study of blood T cell repertoires in COVID-19 (TCRdb year 2020). Background on the whole study: The collaborator samples originated in the United States, Italy and Spain and spanned the acute and convalescent phases of COVID-19. The material from the prospective study consisted of cDNA or gDNA derived from T cells, B-cell-depleted T cells, or PBMCs. Deeply sampled blood TCRbeta repertoires from subjects exposed to, actively infected with, or recovered from COVID-19 were included in the dataset. The repertoires were made available in a free public database intended to serve as a resource for research on the immune response to SARS-CoV-2. The samples were drawn from two sources: the first 160 participants of the ongoing ImmuneRACE study, and 1,200 or so subjects contributed by 6 global collaborators. Nearly every sample came with metadata listing a de-identified subject ID, COVID-19 status, age in years and sex. Where available, HLA class I and class II types were obtained from metadata supplied by the sample provider rather than from assay-based typing. Results the study describes overall, beyond this receptor: The quantity of clinical and demographic metadata differed by source and by participant and was supplied without curation.

The CDR3 goes from the cysteine to the phenylalanine over 15 residues. The retained sequence is limited to the CDR3, 45 bases, with the frame set at the first base. V loses 3 bases of germline sequence and J loses 5 bases, and the interval between the two ends is 16 bases. The germline V gene provides CDR1 LGHNA and CDR2 YSLEER. In the prospective study, participants were roughly 18 to 90 years old, resided in about two dozen geographic areas of the United States, and were enrolled through a virtual design. To assign participants to cohorts, the prospective study relied on clinical history that participants themselves reported in a screening survey and a study questionnaire. For ImmuneRACE Cohort 3, a participant was defined as recovered based on two consecutive negative NP/OP PCR tests, clearance by a healthcare professional, or resolution of symptoms. In the prospective study, mobile phlebotomists collected whole blood, serum and a nasopharyngeal or oropharyngeal swab from each participant. Participants in the prospective study had the option to provide additional blood draws and questionnaires over an approximately 2-month period. Before DNA extraction, blood samples from the prospective study were shipped at room temperature or frozen.

To note about this clone: Which antigen it targets is not known. Base-call qualities are not available, and no considerably larger clone is one nucleotide away.

TCRbeta CDR3 regions were amplified from genomic DNA using the immunoSEQ Assay, a bias-controlled multiplex PCR. In the source study's methods: Nucleated cell counts per sample were estimated from amplification of reference gene primers within the assay. Sequence reads were collapsed and filtered to measure the absolute abundance of every unique TCRbeta CDR3 rearrangement. For each sample, productive Simpson clonality was calculated as the square root of Simpson's diversity index over productive rearrangements. Held by TCRdb, this immuneACCESS table contains in-frame sequences only and omits some clones. Under half of the omission traces to an unresolved V gene where checked; the cause of the rest is unknown. Clonal size and the V and J genes are those of that table, whereas D and trimming came from the DNA. Here the sample has approximately 140,000 clones; approximately 86% occur a single time. The ten largest clonotypes hold about 2.3% of the sample.

Sequenced: PBMCs or T cells enriched from blood (not recorded which). The sequence was obtained from a woman aged 50 to 65 who had recovered from COVID-19. The rearranged chain carries TRBV4-3 and TRBJ2-5, with a tentative D gene TRBD1 over 6 matching bases. CDR3 sequence: CASSQALGGLETQYF. Here is the DNA: TGCGCCAGCAGCCAGGCACTTGGGGGCCTGGAGACCCAGTACTTC.